The TCR beta chain under discussion was sequenced for a study of metastatic and nonmetastatic thyroid tumors. Study summary: Repertoire data that came from the blood and tumor or nodule tissue of malignant and benign thyroid patients were compared. Overall study findings and caveats: Within blood and tumor, benign nodules reportedly had significantly lower TCR beta diversity than malignant thyroid tumors did.

This clone was seen many times. The antigen remains unidentified. Via MiXCR, TCRdb re-called the PCR reads. The table lists about 92,000 clones, 14% to 15% of them singletons, with 3% to 4.5% in the top ten. This CDR3 region has 11 residues. The germline gives CDR1 SGHAT, CDR2 FQNNGV. Trimming stripped 2 bases from V and 5 bases from J, with 4 bases between. Every patient was untreated before thyroid surgery. This chain joins TRBV11-2 and TRBJ2-7; D ambiguous. Sequencing was done on a sample of blood. This receptor was identified in a female donor with papillary thyroid cancer or a benign thyroid nodule (not recorded which). Some clones in this sample may be carry-over from other donors' samples. The CDR3 DNA sequence: TGTGCCAGCAGCTTAAGGGACGAGCAGTACTTC. Encoded protein: CASSLRDEQYF.